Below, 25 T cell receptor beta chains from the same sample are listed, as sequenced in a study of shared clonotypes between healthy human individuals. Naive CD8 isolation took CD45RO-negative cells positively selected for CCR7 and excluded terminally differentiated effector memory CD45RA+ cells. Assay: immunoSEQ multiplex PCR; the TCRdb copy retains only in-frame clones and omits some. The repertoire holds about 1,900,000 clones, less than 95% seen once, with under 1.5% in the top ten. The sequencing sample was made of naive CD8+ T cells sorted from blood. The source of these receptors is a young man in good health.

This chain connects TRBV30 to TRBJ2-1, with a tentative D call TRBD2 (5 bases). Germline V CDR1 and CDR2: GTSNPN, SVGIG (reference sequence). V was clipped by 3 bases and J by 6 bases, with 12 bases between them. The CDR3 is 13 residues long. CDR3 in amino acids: CAWRAGNLNEQFF. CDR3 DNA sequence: TGTGCCTGGAGGGCCGGGAACCTCAATGAGCAGTTCTTC.

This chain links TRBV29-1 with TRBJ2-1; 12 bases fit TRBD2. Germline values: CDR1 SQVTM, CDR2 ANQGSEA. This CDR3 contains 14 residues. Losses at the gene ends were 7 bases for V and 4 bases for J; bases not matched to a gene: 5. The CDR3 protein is CSGRGLAGYNEQFF. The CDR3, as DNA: TGCAGCGGGAGGGGACTAGCGGGTTACAATGAGCAGTTCTTC.

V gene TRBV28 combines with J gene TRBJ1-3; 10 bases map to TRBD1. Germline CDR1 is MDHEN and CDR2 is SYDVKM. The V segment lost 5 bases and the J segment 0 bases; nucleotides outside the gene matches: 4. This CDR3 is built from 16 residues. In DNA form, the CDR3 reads TGTGCCAGCAGTCCGGGACAGGGGAGCTCTGGAAACACCATATATTTT. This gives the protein CASSPGQGSSGNTIYF. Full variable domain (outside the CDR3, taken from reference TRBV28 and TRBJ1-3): DVKVTQSSRYLVKRTGEKVFLECVQDMDHENMFWYRQDPGLGLRLIYFSYDVKMKEKGDIPEGYSVSREKKERFSLILESASTNQTSMYLCASSPGQGSSGNTIYFGEGSWLTVV.

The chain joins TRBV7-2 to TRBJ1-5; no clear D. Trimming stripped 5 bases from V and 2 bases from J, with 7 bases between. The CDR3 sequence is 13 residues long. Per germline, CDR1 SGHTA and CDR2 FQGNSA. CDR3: CASSRSGNQPQHF. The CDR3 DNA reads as TGTGCCAGCAGCCGAAGCGGCAATCAGCCCCAGCATTTT.

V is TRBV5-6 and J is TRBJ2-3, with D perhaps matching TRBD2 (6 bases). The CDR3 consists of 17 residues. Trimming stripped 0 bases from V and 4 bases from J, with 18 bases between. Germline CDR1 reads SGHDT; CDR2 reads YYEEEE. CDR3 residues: CASSLGNGSSLSDTQYF. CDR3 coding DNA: TGTGCCAGCAGCTTGGGGAACGGGAGTTCCTTATCAGATACGCAGTATTTT.

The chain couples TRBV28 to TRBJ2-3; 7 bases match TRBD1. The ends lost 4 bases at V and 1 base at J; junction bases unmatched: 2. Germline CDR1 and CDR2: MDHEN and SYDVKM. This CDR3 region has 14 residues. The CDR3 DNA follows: TGTGCCAGCAGTTACAGGGGTGGCACAGATACGCAGTATTTT. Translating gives CASSYRGGTDTQYF.

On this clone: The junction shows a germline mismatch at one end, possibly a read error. CDR3 sequence: CASSPPGKETQYF. As DNA, the CDR3 is TGTGCTAGCAGCCCCCCCGGGAAAGAGACCCAGTACTTC. The chain couples TRBV7-7 to TRBJ2-5, with a possible D match to TRBD2 (5 bases). The CDR3 covers 13 residues. CDR1 is SSHAT and CDR2 is FNYEAQ in the germline V gene (reference sequence).

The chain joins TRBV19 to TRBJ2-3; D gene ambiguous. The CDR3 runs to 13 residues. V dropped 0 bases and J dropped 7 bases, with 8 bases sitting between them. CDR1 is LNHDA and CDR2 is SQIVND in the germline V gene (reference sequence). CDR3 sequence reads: CASSIDQLNTQYF. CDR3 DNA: TGTGCCAGTAGTATAGATCAATTGAATACGCAGTATTTT. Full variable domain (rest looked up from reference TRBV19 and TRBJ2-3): DGGITQSPKYLFRKEGQNVTLSCEQNLNHDAMYWYRQDPGQGLRLIYYSQIVNDFQKGDIAEGYSVSREKKESFPLTVTSAQKNPTAFYLCASSIDQLNTQYFGPGTRLTVL.

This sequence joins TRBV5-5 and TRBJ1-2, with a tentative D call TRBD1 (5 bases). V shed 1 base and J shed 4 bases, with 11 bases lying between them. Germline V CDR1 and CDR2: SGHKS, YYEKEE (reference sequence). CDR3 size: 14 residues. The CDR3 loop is CASSLPGSGYGYTF. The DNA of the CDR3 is TGTGCCAGCAGCTTGCCAGGGTCGGGCTATGGCTACACCTTC.

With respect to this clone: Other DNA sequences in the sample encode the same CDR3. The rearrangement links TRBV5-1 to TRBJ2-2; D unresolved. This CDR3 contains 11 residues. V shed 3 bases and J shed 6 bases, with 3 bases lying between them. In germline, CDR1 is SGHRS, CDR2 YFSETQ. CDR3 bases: TGCGCCAGCAGCTCTGCCGGGGAGCTGTTTTTT. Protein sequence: CASSSAGELFF.

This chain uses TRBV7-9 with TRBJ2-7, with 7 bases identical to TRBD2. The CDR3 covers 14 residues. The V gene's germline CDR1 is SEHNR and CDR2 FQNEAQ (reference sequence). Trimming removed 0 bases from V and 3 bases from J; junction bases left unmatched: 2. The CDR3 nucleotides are TGTGCCAGCAGCTTAGCCAGCGGGGTCTACGAGCAGTACTTC. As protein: CASSLASGVYEQYF.

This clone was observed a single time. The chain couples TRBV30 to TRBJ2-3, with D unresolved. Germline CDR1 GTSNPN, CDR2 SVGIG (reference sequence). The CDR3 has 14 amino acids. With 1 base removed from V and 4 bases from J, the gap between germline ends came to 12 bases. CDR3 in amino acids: CAWSEAASADTQYF. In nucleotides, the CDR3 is TGTGCCTGGAGTGAGGCAGCTTCCGCAGATACGCAGTATTTT.

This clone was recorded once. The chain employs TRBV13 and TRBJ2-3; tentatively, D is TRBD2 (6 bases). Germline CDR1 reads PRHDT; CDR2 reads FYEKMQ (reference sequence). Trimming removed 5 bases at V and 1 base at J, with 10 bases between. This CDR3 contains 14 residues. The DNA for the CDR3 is TGTGCCAGCAGCACCGGAGGGGGCACAGATACGCAGTATTTT. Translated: CASSTGGGTDTQYF.

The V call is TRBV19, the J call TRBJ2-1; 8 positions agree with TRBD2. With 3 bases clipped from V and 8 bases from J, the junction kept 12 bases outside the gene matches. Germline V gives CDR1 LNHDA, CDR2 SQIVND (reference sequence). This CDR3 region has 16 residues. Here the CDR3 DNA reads TGTGCCAGTAGTATTACGGTAGCGGGATTTCGCGATGAGCAGTTCTTC. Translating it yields CASSITVAGFRDEQFF. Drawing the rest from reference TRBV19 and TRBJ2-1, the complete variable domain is DGGITQSPKYLFRKEGQNVTLSCEQNLNHDAMYWYRQDPGQGLRLIYYSQIVNDFQKGDIAEGYSVSREKKESFPLTVTSAQKNPTAFYLCASSITVAGFRDEQFFGPGTRLTVL.

The CDR3 protein is CASSVGLVNTQYF. CDR3 nucleotides: TGTGCCAGCAGCGTAGGACTAGTAAATACGCAGTATTTT. The chain combines TRBV9 with TRBJ2-3, with D possibly TRBD2 on 6 matching bases. This CDR3 has 13 residues. The germline V gene encodes CDR1 SGDLS and CDR2 YYNGEE. V lost 0 bases and J 7 bases, leaving 9 bases between the germline ends.

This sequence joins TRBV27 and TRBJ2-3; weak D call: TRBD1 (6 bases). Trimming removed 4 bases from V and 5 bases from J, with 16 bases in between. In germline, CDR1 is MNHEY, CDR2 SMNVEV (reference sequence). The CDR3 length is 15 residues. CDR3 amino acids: CASSSRTDRGDTQYF. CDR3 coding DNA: TGTGCCAGCAGTTCGCGGACAGACCGAGGAGATACGCAGTATTTT.

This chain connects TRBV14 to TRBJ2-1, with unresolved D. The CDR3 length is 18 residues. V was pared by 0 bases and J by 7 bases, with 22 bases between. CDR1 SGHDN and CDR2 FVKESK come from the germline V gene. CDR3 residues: CASSQEDRQAEIGNEQFF. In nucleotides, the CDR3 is TGTGCCAGCAGCCAAGAAGACCGGCAGGCCGAAATAGGGAATGAGCAGTTCTTC.

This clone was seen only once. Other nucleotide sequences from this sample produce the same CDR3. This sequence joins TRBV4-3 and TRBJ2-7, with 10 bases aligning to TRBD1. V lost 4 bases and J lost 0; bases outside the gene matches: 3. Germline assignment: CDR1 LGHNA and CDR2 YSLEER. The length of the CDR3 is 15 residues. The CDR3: CASSPGQGSSYEQYF. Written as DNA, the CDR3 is TGCGCCAGCAGCCCGGGACAGGGGTCCTCCTACGAGCAGTACTTC.

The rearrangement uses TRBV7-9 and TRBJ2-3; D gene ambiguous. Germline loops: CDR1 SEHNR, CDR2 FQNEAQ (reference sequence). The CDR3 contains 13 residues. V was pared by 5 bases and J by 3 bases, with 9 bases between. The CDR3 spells CASSPVITDTQYF. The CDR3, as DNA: TGTGCCAGCAGCCCCGTGATAACAGATACGCAGTATTTT.

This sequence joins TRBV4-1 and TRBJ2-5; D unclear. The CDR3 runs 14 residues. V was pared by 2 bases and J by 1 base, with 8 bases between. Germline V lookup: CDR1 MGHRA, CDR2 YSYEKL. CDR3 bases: TGCGCCAGCAGCCAACGGCAGCCCCAAGAGACCCAGTACTTC. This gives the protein CASSQRQPQETQYF.

The CDR3 DNA sequence: TGTGTCGTAGCGGGAGGGAAAAACATTCAGTACTTC. Its translation is CVVAGGKNIQYF. The chain joins TRBV2 to TRBJ2-4; 11 positions match TRBD2. There are 12 residues in the CDR3. Germline loops: CDR1 SNHLY, CDR2 FYNNEI.

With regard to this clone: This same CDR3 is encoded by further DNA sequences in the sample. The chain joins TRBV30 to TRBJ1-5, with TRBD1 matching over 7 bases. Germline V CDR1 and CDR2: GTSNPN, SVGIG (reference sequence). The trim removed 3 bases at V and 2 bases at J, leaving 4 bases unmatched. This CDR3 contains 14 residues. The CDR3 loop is CAWSPGQGNQPQHF. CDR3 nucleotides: TGTGCCTGGAGCCCTGGACAGGGCAATCAGCCCCAGCATTTT.

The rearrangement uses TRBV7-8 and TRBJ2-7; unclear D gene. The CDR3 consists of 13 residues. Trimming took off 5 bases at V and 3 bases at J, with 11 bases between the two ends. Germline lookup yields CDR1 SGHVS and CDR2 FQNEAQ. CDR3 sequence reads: CASSPPLGYEQYF. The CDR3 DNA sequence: TGTGCCAGCAGCCCGCCATTGGGCTACGAGCAGTACTTC.

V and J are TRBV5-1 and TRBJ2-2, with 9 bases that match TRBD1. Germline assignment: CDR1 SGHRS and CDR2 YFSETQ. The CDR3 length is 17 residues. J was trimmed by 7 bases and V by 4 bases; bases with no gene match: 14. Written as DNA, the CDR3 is TGCGCCAGCAGCCGAATTCCCACAGGGGGCCGGAGCGGGGAGCTGTTTTTT. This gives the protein CASSRIPTGGRSGELFF.

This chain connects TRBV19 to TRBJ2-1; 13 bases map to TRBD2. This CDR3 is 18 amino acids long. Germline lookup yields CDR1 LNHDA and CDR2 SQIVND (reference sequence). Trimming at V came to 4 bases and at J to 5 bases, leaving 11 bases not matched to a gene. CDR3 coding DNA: TGTGCCAGTAGTAATACACCGGGACTAGCGGGAAGGGACAATGAGCAGTTCTTC. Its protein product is CASSNTPGLAGRDNEQFF.